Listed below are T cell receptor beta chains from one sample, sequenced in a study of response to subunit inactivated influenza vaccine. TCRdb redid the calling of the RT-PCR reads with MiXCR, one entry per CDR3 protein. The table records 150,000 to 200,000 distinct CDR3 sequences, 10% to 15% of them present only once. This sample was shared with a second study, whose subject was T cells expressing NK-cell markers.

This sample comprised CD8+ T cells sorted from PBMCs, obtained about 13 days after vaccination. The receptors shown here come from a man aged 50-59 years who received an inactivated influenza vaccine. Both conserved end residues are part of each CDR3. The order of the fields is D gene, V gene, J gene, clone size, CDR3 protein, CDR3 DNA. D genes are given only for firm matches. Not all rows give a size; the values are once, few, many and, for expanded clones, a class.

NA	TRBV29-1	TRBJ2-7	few	CSVAPDTSSYEQYF	TGCAGCGTTGCCCCGGACACCAGCTCCTACGAGCAGTACTTC
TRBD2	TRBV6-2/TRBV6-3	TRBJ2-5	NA	CASSYPTSGSSRNSRETQYF	TGTGCCAGCAGTTACCCGACTAGCGGGAGCTCCCGGAATTCCCGAGAGACCCAGTACTTC
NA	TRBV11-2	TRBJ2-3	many	CASSFGAGLTDTQYF	TGTGCCAGCAGCTTCGGGGCAGGGCTAACAGATACGCAGTATTTT
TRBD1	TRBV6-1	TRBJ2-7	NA	CASTPTGSLHEQYF	TGTGCCAGCACCCCGACAGGGTCTCTTCACGAGCAGTACTTC
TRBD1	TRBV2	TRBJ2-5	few	CASGGQDQETQYF	TGTGCCAGCGGGGGACAGGACCAAGAGACCCAGTACTTC
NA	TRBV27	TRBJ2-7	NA	CASSLMVGDGAYEQYF	TGTGCCAGCAGTTTGATGGTAGGGGACGGAGCCTACGAGCAGTACTTC
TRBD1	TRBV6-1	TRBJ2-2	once	CASTKRDRGDGELFF	TGTGCCAGCACCAAGAGGGACAGAGGAGACGGGGAGCTGTTTTTT
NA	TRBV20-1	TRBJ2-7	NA	CSARDADSYEQYF	TGCAGTGCTAGAGACGCGGACAGCTACGAGCAGTACTTC
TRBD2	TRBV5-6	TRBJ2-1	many	CASSLGGLAALRAQFF	TGTGCCAGCAGCTTGGGGGGACTAGCGGCCCTAAGGGCGCAGTTCTTC
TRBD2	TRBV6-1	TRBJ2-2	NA	CASSRRLAGLTGELFF	TGTGCCAGCAGCCGTCGACTAGCGGGGCTCACCGGGGAGCTGTTTTTT
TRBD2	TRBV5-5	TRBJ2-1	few	CASRPTSGRVDEQFF	TGTGCCAGCAGGCCGACTAGCGGGAGGGTGGATGAGCAGTTCTTC
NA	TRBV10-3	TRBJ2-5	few	CAISGAPGETQYF	TGTGCCATCAGTGGGGCCCCAGGGGAGACCCAGTACTTC
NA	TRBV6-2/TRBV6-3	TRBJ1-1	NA	CASSPLWVQVNTEAFF	TGTGCCAGCAGTCCCTTGTGGGTCCAGGTGAACACTGAAGCTTTCTTT
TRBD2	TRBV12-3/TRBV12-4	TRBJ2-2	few	CASSPGGLDTGELFF	TGTGCCAGCAGCCCGGGGGGGCTGGACACCGGGGAGCTGTTTTTT
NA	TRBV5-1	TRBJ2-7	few	CASSLDRPMYEQYF	TGCGCCAGCAGCTTGGACAGACCGATGTACGAGCAGTACTTC
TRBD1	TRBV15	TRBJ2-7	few	CATSDRVDYEQYF	TGTGCCACCAGTGACAGGGTGGACTACGAGCAGTACTTC
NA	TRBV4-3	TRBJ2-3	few	CASSQDLLDTQYF	TGCGCCAGCAGCCAAGACCTGCTAGATACGCAGTATTTT
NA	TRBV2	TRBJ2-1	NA	CASKLAGRAFNEQFF	TGTGCCAGCAAGCTCGCGGGAAGGGCGTTCAATGAGCAGTTCTTC
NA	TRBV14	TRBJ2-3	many	CASSQVVTHTDTQYF	TGTGCCAGCAGCCAAGTTGTAACACACACAGATACGCAGTATTTT
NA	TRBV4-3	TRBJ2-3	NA	CASSQSFGGPTDTQYF	TGCGCCAGCAGCCAGAGTTTCGGGGGGCCCACAGATACGCAGTATTTT
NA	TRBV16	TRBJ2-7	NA	CASSHGELGTSYEQYF	TGTGCCAGCAGCCATGGGGAATTGGGGACCTCCTACGAGCAGTACTTC
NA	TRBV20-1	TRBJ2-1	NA	CSGGVYNEQFF	TGCAGTGGCGGGGTCTACAATGAGCAGTTCTTC
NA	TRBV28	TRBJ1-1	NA	CASDNFGGWNTEAFF	TGTGCCAGCGATAACTTCGGGGGTTGGAACACTGAAGCTTTCTTT
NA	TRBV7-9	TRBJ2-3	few	CASSLGRADTQYF	TGTGCCAGCAGCTTAGGGAGGGCAGATACGCAGTATTTT
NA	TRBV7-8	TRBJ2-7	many	CASSLAPHGYEQYF	TGTGCCAGCAGCTTAGCCCCCCATGGCTACGAGCAGTACTTC
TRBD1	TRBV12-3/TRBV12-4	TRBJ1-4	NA	CASSPDRGLKLFF	TGTGCCAGCTCCCCGGACAGGGGTCTTAAACTGTTTTTT
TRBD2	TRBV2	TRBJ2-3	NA	CASSHPGLVFGTDTQYF	TGTGCCAGCAGTCACCCGGGACTAGTTTTTGGCACAGATACGCAGTATTTT
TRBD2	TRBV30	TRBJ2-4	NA	CAWSVSGGDIQYF	TGTGCCTGGAGTGTATCCGGGGGGGACATTCAGTACTTC
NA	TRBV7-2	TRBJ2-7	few	CASSPRLVINHEQYF	TGTGCCAGCAGCCCGAGACTAGTTATAAACCACGAGCAGTACTTC
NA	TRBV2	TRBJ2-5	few	CASSGVETQYF	TGTGCCAGCAGTGGGGTGGAGACCCAGTACTTC